This TCR beta chain was identified in a study of blood T cell repertoires in COVID-19. Study-wide context: There were acute and convalescent COVID-19 samples, and they came from the United States, Italy and Spain.

Losses at the gene ends were 3 bases for V and 6 bases for J; bases not matched to a gene: 7. Germline V gives CDR1 SGHAT, CDR2 FQNNGV. This CDR3 contains 17 residues. The table came from immunoSEQ multiplex PCR; TCRdb's copy has only in-frame clones and leaves some out. This repertoire shows 180,000 or so clones, 86% found once; its top ten account for around 8.6%. Participants were aged about 18 to 100 years, lived in roughly 25 US areas, and enrolled virtually. In Cohort 3, a recovered donor had either two negative PCRs, clearance, or symptom resolution. Sequencing was done on a sample of PBMCs or T cells enriched from blood (not recorded which). The V and J genes are TRBV11-2 and TRBJ2-1, with TRBD2 matching 14 bases. The sequence derives from a woman younger than 45 who had recovered from COVID-19. For the CDR3, the DNA is TGTGCCAGCAGCTTGGGACTAGCGGGAGCTAGGGGCAATGAGCAGTTCTTC. It yields the protein CASSLGLAGARGNEQFF.